A single sample gave rise to the 29 T cell receptor beta chains below, sequenced in a study of blood T cell repertoires in COVID-19. Assay: immunoSEQ multiplex PCR; the TCRdb copy retains only in-frame clones and omits some. The data hold around 250,000 clones, with approximately 90% observed a single time. Sequenced: peripheral blood. These receptors all come from a man aged 25 to 40 who had recovered from COVID-19.

The gene calls are TRBV9 and TRBJ2-3, with 9 bases aligning to TRBD2. Germline V gene lookup returns CDR1 SGDLS and CDR2 YYNGEE. The V and J ends lost 3 bases and 0 bases, in that order; junction bases with no gene match: 5. This CDR3 is built from 16 residues. In DNA, the CDR3 is TGTGCCAGCAGCGACGCTAGCGGGACTAGCACAGATACGCAGTATTTT. This gives the protein CASSDASGTSTDTQYF.

This chain connects TRBV6-6 to TRBJ1-1, with TRBD1 identical over 8 bases. Germline assignment: CDR1 MNHNY and CDR2 SVGAGI (reference sequence). V was clipped by 6 bases and J by 11 bases; unmatched bases: 11. CDR3 length: 13 amino acids. CDR3 DNA sequence: TGTGCCAGCAGCCTCGACAGGGGCCCGCGGGCTTTCTTT. Translating gives CASSLDRGPRAFF.

The chain is built from TRBV15 and TRBJ2-2, with D possibly being TRBD1 (6 bases). The ends were cut back, 7 bases at V and 2 bases at J, with 17 bases in the middle. The CDR3 runs 16 residues. Germline V gene sequence: CDR1 LNHNV, CDR2 YYDKDF (reference sequence). CDR3 bases: TGTGCCACCACCTCCTCAGGACAGCTTAACACCGGGGAGCTGTTTTTT. Its translation is CATTSSGQLNTGELFF.

The chain has TRBV3-1 (or the pseudogene TRBV3-2) and TRBJ2-5, with TRBD1 matching over 8 bases. The V segment lost 4 bases and the J segment 5 bases; nucleotides outside the gene matches: 6. The CDR3 covers 14 residues. Germline-derived CDR1 and CDR2 are LGHDT and YNNKEL (reference sequence). CDR3 in amino acids: CASSPLDRVETQYF. For the CDR3, the DNA is TGTGCCAGCAGCCCATTGGACAGGGTTGAGACCCAGTACTTC.

This clone came up a few times. Written as DNA, the CDR3 is TGCGCCAGCAGCCAAGGGGGGCCAAATTATGGCTACACCTTC. Its translation: CASSQGGPNYGYTF. The chain has TRBV4-3 and TRBJ1-2; tentatively, D is TRBD1 (6 bases). The CDR3 contains 14 residues. Germline assignment: CDR1 LGHNA and CDR2 YSLEER. The V end lost 1 base, the J end lost 5 bases, and 11 bases lay between the germline ends.

V and J are TRBV12-3 or TRBV12-4 and TRBJ1-1; a weak D match, TRBD1 (5 bases). CDR3 size: 12 residues. Trimming stripped 3 bases from V and 7 bases from J, with 9 bases between. The CDR3 DNA is TGTGCCAGCAGTTTTCCAGGGCGTGAAGCTTTCTTT. It yields the protein CASSFPGREAFF.

The chain couples TRBV19 to TRBJ1-5, with D possibly matching TRBD1 (6 bases). Per germline, CDR1 LNHDA and CDR2 SQIVND (reference sequence). The CDR3 is 15 residues long. V was cut by 5 bases and J by 5 bases, with 16 bases left in between. As DNA, the CDR3 is TGTGCCAGTAGTCCGGCCCGGACAGACTATCAGCCCCAGCATTTT. Translation gives CASSPARTDYQPQHF.

The gene calls are TRBV30 and TRBJ1-4; the D gene is possibly TRBD1 (5 bases). V was shortened by 0 bases and J by 8 bases, with 7 bases between the two germline ends. CDR1 and CDR2 (germline): GTSNPN, SVGIG (reference sequence). This CDR3 comprises 12 residues. CDR3 DNA: TGTGCCTGGAGTGTACAGGAAGAAAAACTGTTTTTT. Protein product: CAWSVQEEKLFF.

The rearrangement uses TRBV13 and TRBJ1-1; the D is unclear. The V gene's germline CDR1 is PRHDT and CDR2 FYEKMQ (reference sequence). Trimming took 0 bases from V and 3 from J, leaving 5 bases between them. The CDR3 runs to 13 residues. CDR3 sequence: CASSLGQDTEAFF. The CDR3 coding sequence is TGTGCCAGCAGCTTAGGGCAGGACACTGAAGCTTTCTTT.

The chain employs TRBV11-3 and TRBJ2-2; 7 nucleotides align to TRBD1. The V and J ends lost 5 bases and 2 bases, in that order; junction bases with no gene match: 14. The germline V gene encodes CDR1 SGHNT and CDR2 YENEEA. This CDR3 region has 18 residues. The CDR3 loop is CASSRNWDSLFNTGELFF. The CDR3 coding sequence is TGTGCCAGCAGCCGGAATTGGGACAGCCTATTCAACACCGGGGAGCTGTTTTTT.

V is TRBV6-5 and J is TRBJ1-6, with 9 bases identical to TRBD1. Looked up from germline, CDR1 is MNHEY and CDR2 is SVGAGI. This CDR3 spans 15 amino acids. V was clipped by 2 bases and J by 6 bases; unmatched bases: 2. The CDR3 DNA sequence: TGTGCCAGCAGTTACACGACAGGGGGTAATTCACCCCTCCACTTT. This gives the protein CASSYTTGGNSPLHF.

The chain carries TRBV2 and TRBJ2-5; D perhaps matches TRBD1 (6 bases). The CDR3 runs to 16 residues. The germline CDR1 and CDR2 sequences are SNHLY and FYNNEI. V was trimmed by 0 bases and J by 1 base, leaving 12 bases between them. CDR3 residues: CASSEAYRVSQETQYF. CDR3 in DNA: TGTGCCAGCAGTGAAGCGTACAGGGTTTCCCAAGAGACCCAGTACTTC.

Here the CDR3 reads CASDRGASGELFF. In DNA, the CDR3 is TGTGCCAGCGACCGGGGTGCGTCCGGGGAGCTGTTTTTT. This sequence joins TRBV19 and TRBJ2-2; possibly TRBD2 for D (5 bases). Per germline, CDR1 LNHDA and CDR2 SQIVND (reference sequence). Trimming shortened V by 9 bases and J by 6 bases, and 14 bases separated the two germline ends. The CDR3 contains 13 residues.

This chain joins TRBV2 and TRBJ2-3, with 9 bases lining up with TRBD2. The CDR3 consists of 15 residues. Germline V gene lookup returns CDR1 SNHLY and CDR2 FYNNEI. Unmatched junction bases numbered 5, after V lost 6 bases and J lost 1 base. In nucleotides, the CDR3 is TGTGCCAGCAGCGGAGCGGGGGGAGGCACAGATACGCAGTATTTT. It is translated as CASSGAGGGTDTQYF.

The V and J genes are TRBV11-2 and TRBJ2-7; D possibly corresponds to TRBD2 (5 bases). The CDR3 extends over 17 amino acids. Germline CDR1 SGHAT, CDR2 FQNNGV. The V and J ends lost 1 base and 4 bases respectively, with 20 bases between them. CDR3 bases: TGTGCCAGCAGCTTAGGAGGGTATGGCCGTTTGGGTTACGAGCAGTACTTC. Its translation is CASSLGGYGRLGYEQYF.

This chain links TRBV9 with TRBJ2-3; 8 nucleotides match TRBD2. CDR1 SGDLS and CDR2 YYNGEE come from the germline V gene. The CDR3 totals 17 residues. The trim removed 2 bases at V and 5 bases at J, leaving 13 bases unmatched. The CDR3 loop is CASSVVGTSNKGDTQYF. CDR3 nucleotide sequence: TGTGCCAGCAGCGTTGTCGGGACTAGTAATAAAGGAGATACGCAGTATTTT.

The V call is TRBV2, the J call TRBJ1-5; no reliable D call. V was trimmed by 8 bases and J by 0 bases, leaving 11 bases between them. The germline CDR1 and CDR2 sequences are SNHLY and FYNNEI. The length of the CDR3 is 14 residues. The CDR3 region is CASCRQVSNQPQHF. CDR3 nucleotides: TGTGCCAGCTGCCGACAAGTTAGCAATCAGCCCCAGCATTTT.

The genes are TRBV5-1 and TRBJ2-2, with 8 bases matching TRBD2. The CDR3 totals 15 residues. The trim removed 5 bases at V and 1 base at J, leaving 4 bases unmatched. Germline CDR1 reads SGHRS; CDR2 reads YFSETQ. The chain's CDR3 is CASRGLDLNTGELFF. The CDR3 bases are TGCGCCAGCAGGGGACTAGACTTGAACACCGGGGAGCTGTTTTTT.

Only a few counts were recorded for this clone. J is TRBJ2-7 and V is TRBV5-6; 7 positions agree with TRBD2. With 4 bases clipped from V and 9 bases from J, the junction kept 10 bases outside the gene matches. The germline V gene has CDR1 SGHDT and CDR2 YYEEEE. This CDR3 has 13 residues. CDR3 bases: TGTGCCAGCAGCATATACCCGGGGGAGGGGCAGTACTTC. Amino acids: CASSIYPGEGQYF.

V is TRBV30 and J is TRBJ1-1; 10 bases are a match to TRBD1. CDR1 GTSNPN and CDR2 SVGIG come from the germline V gene (reference sequence). The CDR3 is 16 amino acids. Losses at the gene ends were 3 bases for V and 7 bases for J; bases not matched to a gene: 14. CDR3 nucleotide sequence: TGTGCCTGGAGAGGGCAACCGGGACAGGGGTTTAATGAAGCTTTCTTT. It translates to CAWRGQPGQGFNEAFF.

V usage is TRBV5-1 and J usage is TRBJ2-3; TRBD1 agrees at 7 bases. The CDR3 sequence is 14 residues long. Germline CDR1 and CDR2: SGHRS and YFSETQ. V dropped 5 bases and J dropped 1; count of bases not matched to a gene: 4. This CDR3 reads CASSFGTGTDTQYF. The CDR3 DNA sequence: TGCGCCAGCAGTTTTGGGACAGGCACAGATACGCAGTATTTT.

The chain carries TRBV6-5 and TRBJ1-6; 7 positions agree with TRBD1. V was pared by 6 bases and J by 8 bases, with 7 bases of the junction left unmatched. Per germline, CDR1 MNHEY and CDR2 SVGAGI. The CDR3 extends over 14 amino acids. The CDR3 DNA sequence: TGTGCCAGCAGCCTGGACAGGAAGGATTCACCCCTCCACTTT. Amino acid sequence: CASSLDRKDSPLHF.

The table lists this clone with a count of one. This rearrangement joins TRBV7-9 to TRBJ2-5, with D hard to call. The V gene lost 3 bases and the J gene lost 2 bases, with 10 bases spanning the gap. The CDR3 runs to 14 residues. Germline values: CDR1 SEHNR, CDR2 FQNEAQ (reference sequence). The CDR3: CASSFLVAQETQYF. CDR3 coding DNA: TGTGCCAGCAGCTTCCTGGTAGCTCAAGAGACCCAGTACTTC.

This clone has only a few counts. V gene TRBV29-1 combines with J gene TRBJ2-7, with TRBD1 matching over 9 bases. Germline lookup yields CDR1 SQVTM and CDR2 ANQGSEA. The CDR3 runs to 14 residues. The V gene end was trimmed by 4 bases and the J gene end by 3 bases; junction bases not matched to a gene: 7. The DNA for the CDR3 is TGCAGCGTTGTAGTTCCGGGACAGGGCTACGAGCAGTACTTC. It specifies CSVVVPGQGYEQYF.

Comment on this clone: Other DNA sequences in this specimen translate into the identical CDR3. The CDR3, as DNA: TGTGCCAGCAGCTTAGGGCAGGGGTTGTATGGCTACACCTTC. Its translation is CASSLGQGLYGYTF. V is TRBV7-2 and J is TRBJ1-2, with a weak D call TRBD1 (6 bases). V lost 1 base, J lost 5 bases, and 11 bases lay in between. Germline V gene sequence: CDR1 SGHTA, CDR2 FQGNSA. The CDR3 totals 14 residues.

This chain joins TRBV27 and TRBJ2-7, with 7 bases aligning to TRBD1. This CDR3 has 18 amino acids. Trimming removed 3 bases from V and 0 bases from J; junction bases left unmatched: 14. Germline-derived CDR1 and CDR2 are MNHEY and SMNVEV (reference sequence). The CDR3 DNA sequence: TGTGCCAGCAGTTTTTCGGTTGACCGGACAGGAAGCTCCTACGAGCAGTACTTC. It codes for CASSFSVDRTGSSYEQYF.

The chain recombines TRBV30 with TRBJ1-2; D is ambiguous. CDR3 length: 12 residues. The V gene's germline CDR1 is GTSNPN and CDR2 SVGIG (reference sequence). V lost 4 bases to trimming and J lost 6 bases, with 12 bases between them. Here the CDR3 reads CAWNYVIDGYTF. CDR3 coding DNA: TGTGCCTGGAACTACGTAATCGATGGCTACACCTTC.

A single count supports this clone. The chain is built from TRBV18 and TRBJ2-5; weak D call: TRBD1 (6 bases). CDR3 length equals 15 residues. Trimming pared 1 base from V and 0 bases from J, leaving 9 bases between. Germline V gene lookup returns CDR1 KGHSH and CDR2 LQKENI. The CDR3 region has the DNA TGTGCCAGCTCACCACAAGCAGGGGACCAAGAGACCCAGTACTTC. Protein product: CASSPQAGDQETQYF.

The V gene is TRBV29-1, the J gene TRBJ2-7, with 11 positions matching TRBD2. J lost 2 bases, V lost 3 bases, and 0 bases had no gene match. Germline V gene lookup returns CDR1 SQVTM and CDR2 ANQGSEA. The CDR3 length is 13 residues. This CDR3 is CSVDSGGAYEQYF. In DNA, the CDR3 is TGCAGCGTTGATAGCGGGGGGGCCTACGAGCAGTACTTC.